Listed below are T cell receptor beta chains from one sample, sequenced in a study of T cell responses to AZD1222 COVID-19 vaccine. Only in-frame clones appear in the TCRdb table, and some are missing; sequencing was by immunoSEQ multiplex PCR. The sample holds about 130,000 clones, 65% to 90% seen once. Sequencing used peripheral blood, obtained 28 days after the second dose of the MenACWY control vaccine. The receptors derive from an adult who received the MenACWY meningococcal vaccine as a control. Each CDR3 is given without its conserved first and last residue.

length,J,V,CDR3
13,TRBJ2-2,TRBV5-4,ASSQGPLRPGELF
17,TRBJ2-4,TRBV21-1,ASSKEGIGGELAKNIQY
11,TRBJ1-2,TRBV5-1,ASSLEGFRGYT
13,TRBJ2-3,TRBV11-2,ASSQRPRSEDTQY
12,TRBJ2-2,TRBV2,ASSNQLASGELF
11,TRBJ1-4,TRBV10-3,AIKAGTNEKLF
12,TRBJ2-2,TRBV7-2,ASSPAGRTGELF
10,TRBJ1-5,TRBV19,ASETPPKPQH
13,TRBJ2-4,TRBV23-1,ASSQSFRGKNIQY
12,TRBJ1-1,TRBV7-6,ASSKLQGFTEAF
14,TRBJ2-2,TRBV7-9,ASSLGDRGLTEELF
10,TRBJ1-1,TRBV14,ASSQDYRVAF
12,TRBJ1-2,TRBV4-2,ASSLAGTGSGYT
14,TRBJ1-2,TRBV5-5,ASSLVPAGGSYGYT
15,TRBJ1-5,TRBV18,ASSPKLTGTGNLPQH
15,TRBJ1-3,TRBV9,ASSRQVGANSGNTIY
9,TRBJ2-7,TRBV7-2,ASSLLSVLH